This TCR beta chain derives from a study of T cells in Graves' hyperthyroidism and ophthalmopathy. RNA transcripts served as the template for amplifying TCR beta CDR3 regions. TCR CDR3 regions were first amplified by RT-PCR with HTBI primers. One entry per CDR3 protein results from TCRdb running MiXCR on the multiplex PCR reads. The table records some 350,000 distinct CDR3 sequences, approximately 14% of them present only once. This clonotype was counted ten times or more. The sequencing sample was made of blood. This receptor was taken from a woman aged 18-29 years with Graves' hyperthyroidism that later progressed to Graves' ophthalmopathy.

In DNA, the CDR3 is TGTGCCAGCAGCCCCGATCGGCAGGGGACTAAGGGAGATACGCAGTATTTT. Protein: CASSPDRQGTKGDTQYF. This rearrangement joins TRBV3-1 to TRBJ2-3; possibly TRBD2 for D (7 bases). Germline V gene data show CDR1 as LGHDT and CDR2 as YNNKEL (reference sequence). V was clipped by 4 bases and J by 5 bases, with 22 bases between them. The CDR3 is 17 residues long.